Reported below is one TCR beta chain. This receptor's antigen is unknown. Base qualities are not at hand, and no much larger clone is one base apart. The collaborating institutions used their own protocols to collect whole blood in K2EDTA tubes. For TCRbeta analysis, collaborator samples were shipped as frozen whole blood, as isolated PBMCs, or as DNA extracted from either sample type. This sample was included in a study of blood T cell repertoires in COVID-19 (dated by TCRdb to the early 2020s). About the study as a whole: Samples from collaborators originated in the United States, Italy and Spain and spanned both the acute and convalescent phases of COVID-19. The prospective study material was composed of cDNA or gDNA derived from T cells, B-cell-depleted T cells, or PBMCs. Deeply sampled blood TCRbeta repertoires from subjects exposed to, actively infected with, or recovered from COVID-19 were included in the dataset. The repertoires were made available in a free public database intended to serve as a resource for research on the immune response to SARS-CoV-2. The samples were drawn from the first 160 participants of the ongoing ImmuneRACE study and from 950 to 1,500 subjects provided by 6 global collaborators. The sample metadata nearly always contained a de-identified subject ID, COVID-19 status, age in years and sex. Where available, HLA class I and class II types were obtained from metadata supplied by the sample provider rather than from assay-based typing.

Broader findings and caveats from the paper: The quantity of clinical and demographic metadata differed by source and by participant and was supplied without curation.

Unmatched junction bases come to 10, with V trimmed by 4 bases and J by 0 bases. CDR1 and CDR2 are read off the germline V gene as SGHRS and YFSETQ. Reading from cysteine to phenylalanine, the CDR3 counts 16 amino acids. The entry retains the CDR3 DNA only, 48 bases that are in frame from base 1. The immunoSEQ Assay, a bias-controlled multiplex PCR, was used to amplify TCRbeta CDR3 regions from genomic DNA. From the authors' description of their analysis: The number of nucleated cells in each sample was estimated by amplification of reference gene primers within the assay. To quantify the absolute abundance of each unique TCRbeta CDR3 rearrangement, sequence reads were collapsed and filtered. For each sample, productive Simpson clonality was calculated as the square root of Simpson's diversity index across productive rearrangements. As stored in TCRdb, this immuneACCESS dataset retains in-frame rearrangements with V and J assigned. A fraction of the clones does not appear; measured against another copy, unresolved V genes explain less than half of the discrepancy, and the remainder lacks a known reason. V, J and clone size were drawn from that table, and D and trimming were deduced from the DNA. The sample table records fewer than 50,000 clones; roughly nine tenths of these occur just once. The ten largest clones represent roughly 4% of the sample.

The sequence joins TRBV5-1 to TRBJ2-7; 7 bases in the junction line up with TRBD2. The receptor's source is a human donor in a cohort sampled during active COVID-19. The source material was peripheral blood. The CDR3 sequence is CASSPDGRSSSYEQYF. The bases read TGCGCCAGCAGCCCGGACGGGAGGTCAAGCTCCTACGAGCAGTACTTC. The full variable domain, with segments outside the CDR3 supplied by the reference TRBV5-1 and TRBJ2-7 proteins, appears as KAGVTQTPRYLIKTRGQQVTLSCSPISGHRSVSWYQQTPGQGLQFLFEYFSETQRNKGNFPGRFSGRQFSNSRSEMNVSTLELGDSALYLCASSPDGRSSSYEQYFGPGTRLTVT.